This T cell receptor (beta chain) was retrieved from a study of response to subunit inactivated influenza vaccine. TCRdb passed the RT-PCR reads through MiXCR, listing each CDR3 protein once. This table holds hundreds of thousands of distinct CDR3 sequences, approximately 7.1% found once. Study outcomes and limitations: The authors proposed limited new T cell recruitment per seasonal influenza vaccination.

Germline V CDR1 and CDR2: SGHAT, FQNNGV. The CDR3 length is 15 residues. V gave up 3 bases and J gave up 2 bases, with 11 bases separating them. This clonotype was seen only a few times. Its target is not known. The specimen comprised PBMCs from blood, sampled 23 to 25 months after vaccination. The chain recombines TRBV11-2 with TRBJ1-3; D unclear. The clonotype was recovered from a man aged 45 to 70 who received an inactivated influenza vaccine. This CDR3 reads CASSFSLGAGNTIYF. In DNA, the CDR3 is TGTGCCAGCAGCTTTTCGCTGGGAGCTGGAAACACCATATATTTT.